These T cell receptor beta chains were read from a single sample in a study of blood T cell repertoires in COVID-19. The table came from immunoSEQ multiplex PCR; TCRdb's copy has only in-frame clones and leaves some out. The table lists about 150,000 clones, 86% of them singletons. The sequencing input was PBMCs or T cells enriched from blood (not recorded which). These receptors originate from a man between 45 and 60 years old who had recovered from COVID-19. Each CDR3 is given with its conserved first and last residue. Fields, in order: J gene, V gene, CDR3 protein.

j_gene: TRBJ1-6
v_gene: TRBV4-3
CDR3aa: CASSQDPRGVRGPLHF

j_gene: TRBJ1-3
v_gene: TRBV6-6
CDR3aa: CASSPSAPWDSEFSGNTIYF

j_gene: TRBJ1-1
v_gene: TRBV12-5
CDR3aa: CASGMVGRATGNTEAFF

j_gene: TRBJ2-3
v_gene: TRBV3-1/TRBV3-2
CDR3aa: CASSPSQGIRGTQYF

j_gene: TRBJ1-1
v_gene: TRBV2
CDR3aa: CASRLRDRGNTEAFF

j_gene: TRBJ1-1
v_gene: TRBV25-1
CDR3aa: CASSEGARGHTEAFF

j_gene: TRBJ2-3
v_gene: TRBV5-1
CDR3aa: CASSLGSAFATDTQYF

j_gene: TRBJ2-3
v_gene: TRBV5-1
CDR3aa: CASSFDSLTDTQYF

j_gene: TRBJ2-7
v_gene: TRBV9
CDR3aa: CASSATVGGYEQYF

j_gene: TRBJ2-1
v_gene: TRBV2
CDR3aa: CASDPRGREQFF

j_gene: TRBJ2-1
v_gene: TRBV18
CDR3aa: CASSPYAGTDNEQFF

j_gene: TRBJ1-5
v_gene: TRBV5-6
CDR3aa: CASSQGTGPHQPQHF

j_gene: TRBJ1-5
v_gene: TRBV28
CDR3aa: CASFPAGSLKPQHF

j_gene: TRBJ2-7
v_gene: TRBV6-1
CDR3aa: CASSEAKPFEQYF

j_gene: TRBJ1-1
v_gene: TRBV18
CDR3aa: CASSPHAEMNTEAFF

j_gene: TRBJ2-1
v_gene: TRBV27
CDR3aa: CASSRPGTSGRNEQFF

j_gene: TRBJ1-6
v_gene: TRBV19
CDR3aa: CASSRGGARDSPLHF

j_gene: TRBJ2-1
v_gene: TRBV18
CDR3aa: CASSPDRSSNEQFF

j_gene: TRBJ2-7
v_gene: TRBV28
CDR3aa: CASSLFPGISYEQYF

j_gene: TRBJ2-5
v_gene: TRBV11-1
CDR3aa: CASSLDRGLETQYF

j_gene: TRBJ1-2
v_gene: TRBV9
CDR3aa: CASSPRSSRANYGYTF

j_gene: TRBJ2-7
v_gene: TRBV30
CDR3aa: CAWRSVQGEYF

j_gene: TRBJ1-1
v_gene: TRBV28
CDR3aa: CASSVGTAVAFF

j_gene: TRBJ2-7
v_gene: TRBV7-9
CDR3aa: CASAPGQVSYEQYF

j_gene: TRBJ1-6
v_gene: TRBV12-3/TRBV12-4
CDR3aa: CASTFAGAPSLHF

j_gene: TRBJ2-1
v_gene: TRBV5-4
CDR3aa: CASSLVITSGGDNEQFF

j_gene: TRBJ1-1
v_gene: TRBV24-1
CDR3aa: CATSTGTKKIEAFF

j_gene: TRBJ2-3
v_gene: TRBV5-4
CDR3aa: CASSSWTESTDTQYF

j_gene: TRBJ2-5
v_gene: TRBV11-2
CDR3aa: CASSRLRGGGQETQYF

j_gene: TRBJ2-5
v_gene: TRBV5-4
CDR3aa: CASSRMQGGQETQYF

j_gene: TRBJ1-2
v_gene: TRBV19
CDR3aa: CASSDDRDLYGYTF

j_gene: TRBJ1-2
v_gene: TRBV29-1
CDR3aa: CSARGFYGYTF

j_gene: TRBJ2-4
v_gene: TRBV27
CDR3aa: CASSPRTSARAKNIQYF

j_gene: TRBJ1-4
v_gene: TRBV5-1
CDR3aa: CASSPGGSEKLFF

j_gene: TRBJ1-6
v_gene: TRBV6-5
CDR3aa: CASSPDTRSPLHF

j_gene: TRBJ1-5
v_gene: TRBV18
CDR3aa: CASSQDSLNQPQHF

j_gene: TRBJ2-1
v_gene: TRBV7-2
CDR3aa: CASSSPGLVQFF

j_gene: TRBJ1-1
v_gene: TRBV18
CDR3aa: CASSPDHHGGNTEAFF

j_gene: TRBJ1-4
v_gene: TRBV24-1
CDR3aa: CATSQGAREKLFF

j_gene: TRBJ2-7
v_gene: TRBV6-5
CDR3aa: CASRLPGSNTEQYF

j_gene: TRBJ2-3
v_gene: TRBV11-3
CDR3aa: CASSLAAGGVTDTQYF

j_gene: TRBJ1-1
v_gene: TRBV10-3
CDR3aa: CAIRPTGLNEAFF

j_gene: TRBJ1-1
v_gene: TRBV15
CDR3aa: CATSRDRRVTEAFF

j_gene: TRBJ2-1
v_gene: TRBV28
CDR3aa: CASSVIGAGNEQFF

j_gene: TRBJ1-2
v_gene: TRBV18
CDR3aa: CASSPSGAYGYTF

j_gene: TRBJ2-1
v_gene: TRBV24-1
CDR3aa: CATSESGGRARDEQFF

j_gene: TRBJ2-1
v_gene: TRBV14
CDR3aa: CASSLTGLYNEQFF

j_gene: TRBJ1-4
v_gene: TRBV2
CDR3aa: CASSQDSREKLFF

j_gene: TRBJ1-6
v_gene: TRBV2
CDR3aa: CASSALGGTNSPLHF

j_gene: TRBJ1-1
v_gene: TRBV3-1/TRBV3-2
CDR3aa: CASSQERGRDVANTEAFF

j_gene: TRBJ1-2
v_gene: TRBV4-3
CDR3aa: CASSQDWRGYTF